This T cell receptor beta chain is drawn from a study of T cells in Graves' hyperthyroidism and ophthalmopathy. Study-wide results and limits: Blood shared most expanded thyroid clonotypes above 0.001.

Points on this clonotype: As yet, its antigen is unknown.

Ophthalmopathy patients had moderate-to-severe active disease, CAS ≥3, NOSPECS ≥4, and disease duration under 3 months. This sample holds PBMCs from less than 13 ml fresh peripheral blood. Germline V gives CDR1 MDHEN, CDR2 SYDVKM. The V gene lost 5 bases and the J gene lost 4 bases, with 18 bases spanning the gap. The CDR3 extends over 16 amino acids. From RNA transcripts, TCR beta CDR3 regions were amplified. The HTBI primer set drove a first-round RT-PCR of the TCR CDR3. MiXCR was run by TCRdb on the multiplex PCR reads, yielding one entry per CDR3 protein. The table includes some 300,000 distinct CDR3 sequences, 15% to 20% detected once.

The TCR originated in a man in his fifties or sixties with Graves' ophthalmopathy. The V and J genes are TRBV28 and TRBJ1-5; TRBD1 is a possible D gene (6 bases). Sequenced material: blood. The CDR3, as DNA: TGTGCCAGCAGTCCTCGACAGGAACGGTGGAATCAGCCCCAGCATTTT. It codes for CASSPRQERWNQPQHF. Using reference TRBV28 and TRBJ1-5 for the parts outside the CDR3, the full variable domain is DVKVTQSSRYLVKRTGEKVFLECVQDMDHENMFWYRQDPGLGLRLIYFSYDVKMKEKGDIPEGYSVSREKKERFSLILESASTNQTSMYLCASSPRQERWNQPQHFGDGTRLSIL.